The T cell receptor (beta chain) described here comes from a study of shared clonotypes between healthy human individuals (dated by TCRdb to about 2020). For context, the study as a whole: The cohort comprised a couple of women and three men aged 18 to 49 years. Different laboratories and diverse techniques were used to prepare libraries and sequence TCR repertoires, to increase sequencing depth and limit assay-specific biases. The study deeply sequenced blood TCR repertoires of about five healthy adults to estimate repertoire size and the extent of clonotype sharing between individuals. Leukapheresis yielded between about 0.94 and 9.5 billion PBMCs per donor. For each donor, three plates each were used for CD4 naive and CD4 memory, two plates were used for CD8 naive, and one plate was used for CD8 memory. Broader findings and caveats from the paper: Pairwise subsampling indicated that sequencing depth was expected to affect the degree of clonotype sharing among donors. Only blood was sampled, and tissue TCR repertoires likely differ from those in blood. Rarefaction of sorted-subset datasets indicated incomplete sequencing despite the large sequencing depth. Compared with non-shared clonotypes, the clonotypes found in all four sorted-subset donors had higher generation probabilities. Sharing across a handful of donors was observed for 5% to 6.5% of naive CD4, over 3% of naive CD8, roughly 2.4% of memory CD4, and about 0.4% of memory CD8 clonotypes. Larger estimated clonotype richness was generally found for naive subsets than for memory subsets. Because the study included a small number of donors, the genetic and exposure-history diversity represented was limited.

CDR1 and CDR2, looked up from the germline V gene, are SGHVS and FQNEAQ. V loses 2 bases, J loses 7 bases, and the germline ends lie 14 bases apart. The CDR3 runs 14 residues from the cysteine to the phenylalanine. The read is trimmed to its CDR3 DNA, 42 bases read in frame from base 1. TCR CDR3 regions were amplified from genomic DNA by multiplex PCR using the deep immunoSEQ assay. Genomic DNA extracted from each cell subset was distributed evenly over all wells of several immunoSEQ 96-well plates, and each plate served as one replicate. For sorted subsets, 150 to 250 ng of genomic DNA, equivalent to 30,000 or so T cell genomes, went into each replicate PCR. The purified libraries were quantified using a Qubit 3.0 fluorometer, sized with a Bioanalyzer 2100, and then quantified again using the KAPA Library Quantification kit. Every immunoSEQ 96-well plate was sequenced on a separate single-read 150-cycle Illumina NextSeq 550 flow cell. Processing in the source paper ran as follows. The immunoSEQ output contained only junctional sequences without quality scores, so filtering could not match that applied to full-length reads. To assign V/J genes and CDR3, sequences were annotated against IMGT germline references using PyIR, a Python wrapper for IgBLAST v1.9. Any read was removed if the V/J assignment was weak (E-value above 1e-6), the CDR3 was missing, or the read contained stop codons, out-of-frame junctions, or ambiguous translated residues. V3J clonotypes were defined by identical inferred V gene, J gene, and CDR3 amino acid sequence. To compute the percentage overlap between repertoires, the number of shared unique clonotypes was divided by the size of the smaller repertoire. Repertoire richness was assessed with RTK rarefaction, the Chao1 estimator, and Recon v2.1 estimates of unobserved clonotypes. For all TCRbeta clonotypes obtained by the gDNA method from several donors, generation probabilities were computed with OLGA. The source is immuneACCESS, and TCRdb retained only in-frame sequences with V and J called. Part of the clones is not carried over; for the studies checked, unresolved V genes explain less than half of this, and the remainder is unexplained. For V, J and clone size, that table is used; D and trimming come from the DNA. Present in this sample are about 2.5 million clones, roughly 90% of which were seen just once. The ten largest clonotypes hold around 0.4% of the sample.

As to this clone: Its antigen specificity is not known. No quality values exist for individual bases; no much larger clone is one base distant.

Healthy HIV-negative adults with no recently reported acute infections or vaccinations were included as donors. Every donor was a Caucasian adult residing in Nashville, Tennessee, USA. CD4+ T cells were enriched through magnetic negative selection, after which naive cells were positively selected on CD45RA and the remaining negative fraction served as the memory subset. Blood was collected by leukapheresis, and PBMCs were isolated by Ficoll-Histopaque density gradient centrifugation and then cryopreserved in liquid nitrogen vapor phase. Purity and quantity of every magnetically sorted T cell population were checked by analytical flow cytometry. From each sorted fraction, genomic DNA was isolated and quantified by UV absorbance on a Nanodrop 2000c.

This clonotype was sampled from a man between 18 and 29 years old in good health. Some clones in this sample may be carry-over from other donors' samples. Sequencing was performed on naive CD4+ T cells from PBMCs. This sample's cell subset or site label indicates: CD45RA+ positively selected. The chain couples TRBV7-8 to TRBJ1-2; tentative D gene TRBD1, with 5 bases matching. The DNA reads as follows: TGTGCCAGCAGCTTAACGGGACTCCAAGGTGGCTACACCTTC. Its translation reads: CASSLTGLQGGYTF.